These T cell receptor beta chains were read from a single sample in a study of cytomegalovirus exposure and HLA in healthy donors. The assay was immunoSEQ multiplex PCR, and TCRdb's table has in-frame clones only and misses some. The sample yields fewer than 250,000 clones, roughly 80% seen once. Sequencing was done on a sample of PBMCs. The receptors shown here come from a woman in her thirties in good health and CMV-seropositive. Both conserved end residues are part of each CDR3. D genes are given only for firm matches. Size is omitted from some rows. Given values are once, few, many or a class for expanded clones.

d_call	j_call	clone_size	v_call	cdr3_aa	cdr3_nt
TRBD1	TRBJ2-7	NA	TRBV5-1	CASSGGTGGGHEQYF	TGCGCCAGCAGCGGGGGGACAGGGGGGGGCCACGAGCAGTACTTC
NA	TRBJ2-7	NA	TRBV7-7	CASSLELGYEQYF	TGTGCCAGCAGCTTAGAACTAGGGTACGAGCAGTACTTC
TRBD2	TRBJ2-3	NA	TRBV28	CASTEPGLAGRDTQYF	TGTGCCAGCACCGAACCGGGACTAGCGGGAAGGGATACGCAGTATTTT
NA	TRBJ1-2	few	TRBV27	CASSRTGGPNYGYTF	TGTGCCAGCAGTCGGACTGGAGGGCCCAACTATGGCTACACCTTC
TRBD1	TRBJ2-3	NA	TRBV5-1	CASRPGQGADTQYF	TGCGCCAGCAGACCGGGACAGGGGGCAGATACGCAGTATTTT
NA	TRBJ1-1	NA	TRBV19	CASRNRVGGTEAFF	TGTGCCAGTAGGAACAGGGTCGGCGGCACTGAAGCTTTCTTT
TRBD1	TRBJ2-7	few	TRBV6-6	CASTQGQLYEQYF	TGTGCCAGCACCCAGGGACAGCTCTACGAGCAGTACTTC
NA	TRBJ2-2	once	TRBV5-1	CASSSRTFQGFTGELFF	TGCGCCAGCAGCTCTCGCACGTTCCAGGGGTTCACCGGGGAGCTGTTTTTT
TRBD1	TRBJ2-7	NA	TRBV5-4	CASSRIGTGPYEQYF	TGTGCCAGCAGCCGGATCGGGACAGGACCCTACGAGCAGTACTTC
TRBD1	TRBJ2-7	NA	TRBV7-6	CASSPGTGPYEQYF	TGTGCCAGCAGCCCGGGGACAGGGCCATACGAGCAGTACTTC
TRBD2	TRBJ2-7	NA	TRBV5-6	CASSPWGGSSYEQYF	TGTGCCAGCAGCCCCTGGGGGGGGAGCTCCTACGAGCAGTACTTC
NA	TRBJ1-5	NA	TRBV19	CATQPRGRSQPQHF	TGTGCCACTCAACCGCGGGGCCGATCTCAGCCCCAGCATTTT
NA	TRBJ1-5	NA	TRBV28	CASKRVNYQPQHF	TGTGCCAGCAAGAGAGTGAATTATCAGCCCCAGCATTTT
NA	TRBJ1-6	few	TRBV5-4	CASSDGPLTQGSPLHF	TGTGCCAGCAGCGATGGACCCCTGACACAGGGTTCACCCCTCCACTTT
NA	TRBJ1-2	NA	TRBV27	CASRPRGDYGYTF	TGTGCCAGCAGGCCCCGCGGGGACTATGGCTACACCTTC